These T cell receptor beta chains were read from a single sample in a study of cytomegalovirus exposure and HLA in healthy donors. TCRdb's table, derived via immunoSEQ multiplex PCR, lists solely in-frame clones and lacks some. The sample gives some 150,000 clones, around 70% of which show up once; roughly 2% is in the top ten. The specimen sequenced was PBMCs. Every receptor here comes from a woman aged 55-75 years in good health and CMV-seropositive. Each CDR3 is given with its conserved first and last residue. A D gene is named only where the DNA matches it firmly. The size entry is marked missing in some rows and otherwise reads once, few, many or a size class.

J gene,V gene,clone size,D gene,CDR3 DNA,CDR3 protein
TRBJ2-3,TRBV19,many,TRBD2,TGTGCCAGCTCAAATCGGACTAGCGGGAACACAGATACGCAGTATTTT,CASSNRTSGNTDTQYF
TRBJ1-5,TRBV28,NA,NA,TGTGCCAGCAGTGTTGCCGAAGGGGCCCATCAGCCCCAGCATTTT,CASSVAEGAHQPQHF
TRBJ2-2,TRBV7-9,few,TRBD1,TGTGCCAGCAGGGCGACAGGGGACACCGGGGAGCTGTTTTTT,CASRATGDTGELFF
TRBJ2-7,TRBV4-1,few,TRBD1,TGCGCCAGCAGCCAAGATCCTAGGGGGACAGGGTCCTACGAGCAGTACTTC,CASSQDPRGTGSYEQYF
TRBJ2-3,TRBV27,NA,TRBD2,TGTGCCAGCAGTTTATGGGGACTAGCGGCCGATACGCAGTATTTT,CASSLWGLAADTQYF
TRBJ2-2,TRBV5-1,NA,TRBD2,TGCGCCAGCAGCGTGGATACTAGCGGCGGGGAGCTGTTTTTT,CASSVDTSGGELFF
TRBJ2-1,TRBV29-1,few,TRBD1,TGCAGCGTCCGGGACAGGGGTTTCGACAATGAGCAGTTCTTC,CSVRDRGFDNEQFF
TRBJ1-1,TRBV6-1,few,NA,TGTGCCAGCAGTGACCGGACAGCGAACACTGAAGCTTTCTTT,CASSDRTANTEAFF
TRBJ1-2,TRBV20-1,NA,NA,TGCAGTGCTAGGCCCGCTAATGGCTACACCTTC,CSARPANGYTF
TRBJ2-1,TRBV5-1,NA,TRBD2,TGCGCCAGCAGCCAACCCGGGACTAGCGGGAGCAATGAGCAGTTCTTC,CASSQPGTSGSNEQFF